This is a list of T cell receptor beta chains from one sample in a study of OX40 agonist ivuxolimab in advanced cancers. Assay used: immunoSEQ multiplex PCR; TCRdb lists only in-frame clones, some missing. The table lists tens of thousands of clones, 75% to 90% of them singletons. This material consisted of CD4+ or CD8+ T cells sorted from blood, taken in a trial of the OX40 agonist ivuxolimab. The receptors shown here come from an adult with an advanced solid tumor such as melanoma, head and neck, liver or kidney cancer. The CDR3 runs from the conserved cysteine through the conserved F or W. The order of the fields is CDR3 length, V gene, J gene, CDR3 protein.

>14|TRBV5-5|TRBJ2-5
CASSLAQGVQTQYF
>15|TRBV7-2|TRBJ1-5
CASSGPRGANQPQHF
>16|TRBV7-3|TRBJ2-5
CASSLTPTGPQETQYF
>14|TRBV18|TRBJ2-3
CASSPPAPTDTQYF
>16|TRBV2|TRBJ1-1
CASSRFNTGHSTEAFF
>13|TRBV6-1|TRBJ2-7
CASFTPISYEQYF
>15|TRBV4-1|TRBJ2-2
CASSLTGESTGELFF
>15|TRBV30|TRBJ1-4
CAWSGAVATNEKLFF
>15|TRBV5-4|TRBJ1-5
CASSLAGGSNQPQHF
>13|TRBV11-1|TRBJ2-5
CASSPSNGETQYF
>12|TRBV5-5|TRBJ1-1
CASSLTGVEAFF
>15|TRBV9|TRBJ2-5
CASSVSGLVRQTQYF
>15|TRBV7-3|TRBJ1-1
CASSSGTGWGTEAFF
>14|TRBV9|TRBJ2-1
CASSPGVSYNEQFF
>14|TRBV25-1|TRBJ1-1
CASSGTGRNTEAFF
>15|TRBV18|TRBJ1-1
CASSPPRTLNTEAFF
>13|TRBV11-3|TRBJ1-2
CASSPRTEYGYTF
>13|TRBV7-3|TRBJ2-1
CASSSGRQEKQFF
>13|TRBV5-5|TRBJ1-5
CASSSQGNQPQHF
>11|TRBV20-1|TRBJ1-5
CSVDDRPAQHF
>13|TRBV2|TRBJ2-5
CASSVRRQETQYF
>15|TRBV9|TRBJ2-3
CASSVAGLFTDTQYF
>14|TRBV13|TRBJ2-7
CASSLRGRSPEQYF
>14|TRBV28|TRBJ1-1
CASSSTGGSFEAFF
>17|TRBV27|TRBJ2-5
CASATRVAGGPGETQYF
>16|TRBV15|TRBJ2-5
CATSRGRTPGEETQYF
>15|TRBV6-1|TRBJ1-6
CASSGRQGEGSPLHF
>13|TRBV10-1|TRBJ2-1
CASSESSKNEQFF
>16|TRBV7-8|TRBJ2-1
CASSLKRIASYNEQFF
>16|TRBV10-3|TRBJ2-5
CAISPGQGMGGETQYF
>17|TRBV9|TRBJ2-3
CASSAMPAGEYTDTQYF
>15|TRBV27|TRBJ2-2
CASSTPGLDPGELFF
>16|TRBV4-1|TRBJ2-1
CASSQGARGRYNEQFF
>12|TRBV6-6|TRBJ1-1
CASRREGTEAFF
>15|TRBV2|TRBJ2-7
CASRSTHDKPYEQYF
>14|TRBV2|TRBJ1-1
CASSLQGRDTEAFF
>15|TRBV18|TRBJ1-1
CASSQNTDRGTEAFF
>13|TRBV19|TRBJ2-2
CASTQGTTGELFF
>16|TRBV14|TRBJ2-6
CASSQELGVGANVLTF
>15|TRBV5-4|TRBJ1-1
CASSFAWTSNTEAFF
>16|TRBV5-1|TRBJ2-3
CASSLGPGTHTDTQYF
>14|TRBV5-8|TRBJ2-5
CASSPGTDQETQYF
>16|TRBV15|TRBJ2-5
CATSRGPAGDQETQYF
>14|TRBV10-1|TRBJ2-3
CASSESISVDTQYF
>15|TRBV11-3|TRBJ2-2
CASSPLTSSTGELFF
>15|TRBV27|TRBJ2-7
CASRTQLAGVYEQYF
>15|TRBV18|TRBJ2-1
CASSPPSGGYNEQFF
>17|TRBV10-1|TRBJ2-1
CASSESQGGGFLNEQFF
>15|TRBV11-2|TRBJ1-1
CASSLGRVRGTEAFF
>13|TRBV6-4|TRBJ2-3
CASSTGDTDTQYF
>14|TRBV5-1|TRBJ1-2
CASAVGDRKYGYTF
>11|TRBV10-3|TRBJ2-3
CAIARADTQYF
>15|TRBV7-3|TRBJ2-3
CASSQAGVLTDTQYF
>14|TRBV19|TRBJ1-1
CASSISGTVGEAFF
>16|TRBV10-3|TRBJ2-3
CAISAPSGSRTDTQYF
>15|TRBV7-3|TRBJ1-6
CASSPGGGLMGPLHF
>13|TRBV19|TRBJ2-1
CARPGRLYNEQFF
>11|TRBV15|TRBJ2-1
CATSVTDEQFF
>15|TRBV19|TRBJ1-1
CASSPRDRGFGEAFF